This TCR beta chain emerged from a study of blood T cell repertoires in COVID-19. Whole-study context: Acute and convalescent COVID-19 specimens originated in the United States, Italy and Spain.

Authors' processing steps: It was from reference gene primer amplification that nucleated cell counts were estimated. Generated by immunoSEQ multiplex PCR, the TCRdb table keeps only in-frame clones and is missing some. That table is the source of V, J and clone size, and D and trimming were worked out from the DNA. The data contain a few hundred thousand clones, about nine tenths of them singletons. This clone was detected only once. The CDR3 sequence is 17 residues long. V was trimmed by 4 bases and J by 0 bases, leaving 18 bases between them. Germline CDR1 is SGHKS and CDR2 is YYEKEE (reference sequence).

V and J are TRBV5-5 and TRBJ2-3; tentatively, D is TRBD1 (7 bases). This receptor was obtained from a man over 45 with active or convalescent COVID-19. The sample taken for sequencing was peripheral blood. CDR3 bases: TGTGCCAGCAGCCCCCCAGGGGGAGGAGTTAGCACAGATACGCAGTATTTT. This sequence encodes CASSPPGGGVSTDTQYF. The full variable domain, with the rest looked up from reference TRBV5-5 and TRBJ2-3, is DAGVTQSPTHLIKTRGQQVTLRCSPISGHKSVSWYQQVLGQGPQFIFQYYEKEERGRGNFPDRFSARQFPNYSSELNVNALLLGDSALYLCASSPPGGGVSTDTQYFGPGTRLTVL.